This T cell receptor (beta chain) appears in the sequencing data of a study of T-cell reconstitution after alpha-beta-depleted transplantation in children. This clonotype came up once. As it was prepared, the TCRbeta library received unique molecular identifiers. TCRdb fed the PCR reads into MiXCR, producing one record per CDR3 protein. The sample includes around 370,000 distinct CDR3 sequences, around 10% of them seen just once. The CDR3 totals 16 residues. Trimming took 3 bases from V and 3 from J; bases not matched to a gene: 4. This clonotype originated in a human donor who donated a stem cell graft to a child with acute lymphoblastic leukemia. This specimen consisted of PBMCs from the stem cell graft donor, obtained from the stem cell graft. This chain connects TRBV12-3 or TRBV12-4 to TRBJ2-2, with 10 bases identical to TRBD2. CDR3 in amino acids: CASSFWTSGYTGELFF. CDR3 sequence (DNA): TGTGCCAGCAGTTTCTGGACTAGCGGCTACACCGGGGAGCTGTTTTTT.